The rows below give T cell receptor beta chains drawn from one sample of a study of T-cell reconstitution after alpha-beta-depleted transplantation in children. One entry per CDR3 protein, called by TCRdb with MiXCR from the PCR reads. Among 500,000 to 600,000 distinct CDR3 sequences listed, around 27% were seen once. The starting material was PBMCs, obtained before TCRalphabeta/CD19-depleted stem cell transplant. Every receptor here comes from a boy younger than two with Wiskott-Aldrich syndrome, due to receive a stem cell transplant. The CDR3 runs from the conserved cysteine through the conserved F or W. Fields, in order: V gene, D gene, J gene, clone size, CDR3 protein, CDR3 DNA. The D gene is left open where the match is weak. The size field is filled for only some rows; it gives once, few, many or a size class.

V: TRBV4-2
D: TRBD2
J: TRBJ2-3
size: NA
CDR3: CASSPFLAGGTDTQYF
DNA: TGTGCCAGCAGCCCATTCCTAGCGGGAGGCACAGATACGCAGTATTTT

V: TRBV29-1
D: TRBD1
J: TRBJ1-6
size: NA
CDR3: CSVSGEGGNSPLHF
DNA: TGCAGCGTTTCCGGGGAAGGGGGCAATTCACCCCTCCACTTT

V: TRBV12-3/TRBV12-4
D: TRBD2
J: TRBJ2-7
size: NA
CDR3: CASSFWPGLGYEQYF
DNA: TGTGCCAGCAGTTTCTGGCCGGGACTAGGCTACGAGCAGTACTTC

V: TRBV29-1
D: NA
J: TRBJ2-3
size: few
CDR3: CSVGIGSVTDTQYF
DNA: TGCAGCGTTGGAATCGGGAGCGTAACAGATACGCAGTATTTT

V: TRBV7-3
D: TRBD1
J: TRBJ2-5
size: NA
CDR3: CASSSTGQAQETQYF
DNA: TGTGCCAGCAGTTCTACGGGACAGGCGCAAGAGACCCAGTACTTC

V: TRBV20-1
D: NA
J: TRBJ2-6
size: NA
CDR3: CSLGVPGANVLTF
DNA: TGCAGCCTCGGGGTCCCTGGGGCCAACGTCCTGACTTTC

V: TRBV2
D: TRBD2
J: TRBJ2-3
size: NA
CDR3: CASRLLGEGLFTDTQYF
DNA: TGTGCCAGCCGACTGCTGGGGGAGGGACTCTTCACAGATACGCAGTATTTT

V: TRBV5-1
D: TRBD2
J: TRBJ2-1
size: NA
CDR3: CASRTGASGANEQFF
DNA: TGCGCCAGCAGGACCGGCGCTAGCGGGGCCAATGAGCAGTTCTTC

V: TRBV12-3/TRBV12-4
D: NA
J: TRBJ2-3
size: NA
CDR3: CASVSAGSTDTQYF
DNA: TGTGCCAGCGTCAGCGCGGGTAGCACAGATACGCAGTATTTT

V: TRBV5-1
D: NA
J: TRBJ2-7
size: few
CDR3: CASSIGLSYEQYF
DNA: TGCGCCAGCAGCATAGGACTGTCCTACGAGCAGTACTTC

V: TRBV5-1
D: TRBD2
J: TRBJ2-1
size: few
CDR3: CASSSGLAGGPQGEQFF
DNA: TGCGCCAGCAGCTCGGGACTAGCGGGAGGACCACAGGGTGAGCAGTTCTTC

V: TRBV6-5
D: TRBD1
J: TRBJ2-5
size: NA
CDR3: CASRYGQVQETQYF
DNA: TGTGCCAGCCGTTACGGACAGGTACAAGAGACCCAGTACTTC

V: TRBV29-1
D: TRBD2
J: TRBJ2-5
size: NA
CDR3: CSVDTSGSQTQYF
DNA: TGCAGCGTTGATACTAGCGGGAGTCAGACCCAGTACTTC

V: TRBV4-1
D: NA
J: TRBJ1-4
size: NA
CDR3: CASSQVFKGKLFF
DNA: TGCGCCAGCAGCCAAGTATTTAAAGGGAAACTGTTTTTT

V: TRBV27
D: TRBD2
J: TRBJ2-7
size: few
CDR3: CASSDGRYDEQYF
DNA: TGTGCCAGCAGTGACGGGAGGTACGACGAGCAGTACTTC

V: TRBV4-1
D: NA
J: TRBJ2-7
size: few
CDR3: CASSQDFSRYEQYF
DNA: TGCGCCAGCAGCCAAGATTTTTCCAGATACGAGCAGTACTTC

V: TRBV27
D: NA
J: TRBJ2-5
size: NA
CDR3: CASSTSPLYQETQYF
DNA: TGTGCCAGCAGTACCTCACCCCTGTACCAAGAGACCCAGTACTTC

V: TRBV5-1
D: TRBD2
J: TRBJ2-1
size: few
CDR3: CASSRSLAGGPANEQFF
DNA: TGCGCCAGCAGCAGGTCGCTAGCGGGAGGGCCGGCAAATGAGCAGTTCTTC

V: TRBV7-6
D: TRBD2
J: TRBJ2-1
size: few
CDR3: CASSLESGRRYNEQFF
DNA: TGTGCCAGCAGCTTAGAGAGCGGGAGGCGCTACAATGAGCAGTTCTTC

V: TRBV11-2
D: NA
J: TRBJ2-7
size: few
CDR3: CASSSRPAGPYNEQYF
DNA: TGTGCCAGCAGCTCCCGTCCCGCCGGACCATATAATGAGCAGTACTTC

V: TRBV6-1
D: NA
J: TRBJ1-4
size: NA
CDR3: CASSAQGLNEKLFF
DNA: TGTGCCAGCAGTGCCCAGGGGCTGAATGAAAAACTGTTTTTT

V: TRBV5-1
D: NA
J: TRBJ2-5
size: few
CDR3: CASRSRLPQETQYF
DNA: TGCGCCAGCAGGTCCCGACTACCTCAAGAGACCCAGTACTTC

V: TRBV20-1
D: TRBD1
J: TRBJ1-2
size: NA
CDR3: CSASMSQGAGYTF
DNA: TGCAGTGCTAGTATGTCTCAGGGGGCGGGCTACACCTTC

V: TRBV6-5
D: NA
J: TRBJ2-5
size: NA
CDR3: CASSYGSETQYF
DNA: TGTGCCAGCAGTTACGGGTCGGAGACCCAGTACTTC

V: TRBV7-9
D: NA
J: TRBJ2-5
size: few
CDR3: CASSPRGVQETQYF
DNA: TGTGCCAGCAGCCCCAGGGGGGTCCAGGAGACCCAGTACTTC

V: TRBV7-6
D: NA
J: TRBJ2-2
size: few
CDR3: CASSLIGSGELFF
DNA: TGTGCCAGCAGCTTAATAGGTTCCGGGGAGCTGTTTTTT

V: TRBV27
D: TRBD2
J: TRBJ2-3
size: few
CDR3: CASSFASPSGRADTQYF
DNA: TGTGCCAGCAGTTTTGCTTCCCCTAGCGGGAGGGCAGATACGCAGTATTTT

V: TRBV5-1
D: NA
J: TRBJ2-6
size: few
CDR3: CASSLEAGGANVLTF
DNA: TGCGCCAGCAGCTTGGAGGCGGGCGGGGCCAACGTCCTGACTTTC

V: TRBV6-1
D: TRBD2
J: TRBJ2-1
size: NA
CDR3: CASSPRLAPNEQFF
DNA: TGTGCCAGCAGCCCTAGACTAGCGCCGAATGAGCAGTTCTTC

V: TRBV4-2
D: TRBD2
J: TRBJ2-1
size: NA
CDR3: CASSQDDPLTGKLAGGPFNEQFF
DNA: TGTGCCAGCAGCCAAGATGATCCCCTGACAGGGAAACTAGCGGGAGGGCCTTTCAATGAGCAGTTCTTC

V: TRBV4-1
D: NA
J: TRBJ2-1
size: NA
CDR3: CASSLLLGMINGEQFF
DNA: TGCGCCAGCAGCCTCCTGTTAGGCATGATAAACGGTGAGCAGTTCTTC

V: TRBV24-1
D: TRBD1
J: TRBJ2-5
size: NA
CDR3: CATSDRLTGTGLETQYF
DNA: TGTGCCACCAGTGATCGCTTGACCGGGACAGGGCTGGAGACCCAGTACTTC

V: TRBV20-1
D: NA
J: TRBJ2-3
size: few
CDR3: CSARQASTDTQYF
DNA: TGCAGTGCTAGACAGGCTAGCACAGATACGCAGTATTTT

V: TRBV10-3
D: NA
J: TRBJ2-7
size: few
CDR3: CASNPGTLSYEQYF
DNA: TGTGCCTCTAACCCCGGGACACTCTCCTACGAGCAGTACTTC

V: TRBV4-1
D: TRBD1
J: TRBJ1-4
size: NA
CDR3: CASSQTGQGGNEKLFF
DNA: TGCGCCAGCAGCCAGACCGGACAGGGGGGTAATGAAAAACTGTTTTTT

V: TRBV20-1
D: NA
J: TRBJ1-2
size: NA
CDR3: CSARDITHEYGYTF
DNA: TGCAGTGCTAGAGATATCACCCATGAGTATGGCTACACCTTC

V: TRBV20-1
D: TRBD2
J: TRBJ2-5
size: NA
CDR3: CSAKFSGGQETQYF
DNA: TGCAGTGCTAAGTTCAGCGGGGGCCAAGAGACCCAGTACTTC

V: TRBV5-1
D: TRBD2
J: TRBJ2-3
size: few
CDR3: CASSLTSGREYF
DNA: TGCGCCAGCAGCTTGACTAGCGGGAGAGAGTATTTT

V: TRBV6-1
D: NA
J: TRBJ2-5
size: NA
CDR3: CARGSYPNQETQYF
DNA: TGTGCCAGGGGATCCTATCCTAATCAAGAGACCCAGTACTTC

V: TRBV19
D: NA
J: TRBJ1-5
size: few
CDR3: CASSALGTGLEQPQHF
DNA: TGTGCCAGTAGCGCGTTGGGAACAGGCCTGGAACAGCCCCAGCATTTT

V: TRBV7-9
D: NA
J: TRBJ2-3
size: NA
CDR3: CASSSRYPGDTQYF
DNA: TGTGCCAGCAGCTCGCGATACCCGGGGGATACGCAGTATTTT

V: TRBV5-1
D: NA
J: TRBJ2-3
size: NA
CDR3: CASSRGGWEDTQYF
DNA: TGCGCCAGCAGCCGTGGAGGGTGGGAAGATACGCAGTATTTT

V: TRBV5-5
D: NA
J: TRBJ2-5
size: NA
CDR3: CASSSDWGQETQYF
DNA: TGTGCCAGCAGCTCGGACTGGGGCCAAGAGACCCAGTACTTC

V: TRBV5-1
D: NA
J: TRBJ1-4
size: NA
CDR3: CASSLDGRVEKLFF
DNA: TGCGCCAGCAGCTTGGATGGGAGGGTTGAAAAACTGTTTTTT

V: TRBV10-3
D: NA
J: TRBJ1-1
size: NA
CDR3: CAIGTGSTEAFF
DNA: TGTGCCATCGGAACGGGAAGTACTGAAGCTTTCTTT

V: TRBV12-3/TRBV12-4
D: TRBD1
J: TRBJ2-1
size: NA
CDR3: CASSSRDRYRNEQFF
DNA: TGTGCCAGCAGTAGTCGGGACAGGTACCGCAATGAGCAGTTCTTC

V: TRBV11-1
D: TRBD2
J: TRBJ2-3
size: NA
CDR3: CASSLAGTSGMFPPDTQYF
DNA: TGTGCCAGCAGCTTAGCAGGGACTAGCGGGATGTTCCCCCCAGATACGCAGTATTTT

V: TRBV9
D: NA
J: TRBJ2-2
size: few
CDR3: CASSLHRGELFF
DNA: TGTGCCAGCAGCCTACACCGGGGGGAGCTGTTTTTT

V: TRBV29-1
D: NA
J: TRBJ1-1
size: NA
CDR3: CSARQELNTEAFF
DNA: TGCAGCGCGCGACAGGAGCTAAACACTGAAGCTTTCTTT

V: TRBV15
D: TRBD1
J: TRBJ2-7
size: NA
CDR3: CATSRGQGANALGWYDEQYF
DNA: TGTGCCACCAGCAGAGGGCAGGGGGCTAACGCCCTGGGGTGGTATGACGAGCAGTACTTC

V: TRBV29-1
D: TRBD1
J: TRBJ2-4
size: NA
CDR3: CSVVTGGLGNIQYF
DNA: TGCAGCGTTGTTACAGGGGGTTTAGGGAACATTCAGTACTTC

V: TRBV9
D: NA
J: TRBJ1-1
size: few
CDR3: CASSVVGTGGAFF
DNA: TGTGCCAGCAGCGTAGTGGGAACAGGCGGCGCTTTCTTT

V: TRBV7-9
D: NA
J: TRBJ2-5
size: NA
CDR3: CASSFTGWYETQYF
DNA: TGTGCCAGCAGCTTCACTGGGTGGTACGAGACCCAGTACTTC

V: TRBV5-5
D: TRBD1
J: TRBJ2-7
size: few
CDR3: CASSLIWTGGFYEQYF
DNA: TGTGCCAGCAGCTTAATATGGACAGGGGGTTTCTACGAGCAGTACTTC

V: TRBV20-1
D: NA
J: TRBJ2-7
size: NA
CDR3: CSARSPRTHYEQYF
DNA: TGCAGTGCTAGGTCCCCCCGGACACACTACGAGCAGTACTTC

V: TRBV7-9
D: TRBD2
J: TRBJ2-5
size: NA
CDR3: CASSGEAGGPGETQYF
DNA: TGTGCCAGCAGCGGGGAAGCGGGAGGGCCAGGAGAGACCCAGTACTTC

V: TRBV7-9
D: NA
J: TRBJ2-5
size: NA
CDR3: CASSDPGGLLETQYF
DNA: TGTGCCAGCAGCGACCCTGGGGGACTCCTGGAGACCCAGTACTTC

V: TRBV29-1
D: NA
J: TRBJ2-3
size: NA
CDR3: CSVRGGTFYTDTQYF
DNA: TGCAGCGTGCGTGGCGGGACCTTCTACACAGATACGCAGTATTTT

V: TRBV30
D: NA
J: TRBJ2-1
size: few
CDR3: CAWSVQVDWYNEQFF
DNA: TGTGCCTGGAGTGTACAAGTCGACTGGTACAATGAGCAGTTCTTC